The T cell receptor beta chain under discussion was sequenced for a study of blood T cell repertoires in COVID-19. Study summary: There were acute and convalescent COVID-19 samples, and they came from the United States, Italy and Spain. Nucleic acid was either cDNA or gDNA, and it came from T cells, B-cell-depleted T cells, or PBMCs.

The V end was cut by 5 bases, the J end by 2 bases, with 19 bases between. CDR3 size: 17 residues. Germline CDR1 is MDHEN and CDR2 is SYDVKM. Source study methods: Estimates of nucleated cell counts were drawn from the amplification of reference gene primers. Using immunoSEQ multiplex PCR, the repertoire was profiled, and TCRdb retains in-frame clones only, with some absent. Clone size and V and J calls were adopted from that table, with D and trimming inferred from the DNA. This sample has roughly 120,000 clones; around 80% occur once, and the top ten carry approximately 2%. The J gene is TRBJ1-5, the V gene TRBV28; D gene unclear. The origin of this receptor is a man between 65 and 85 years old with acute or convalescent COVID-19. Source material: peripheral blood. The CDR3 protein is CASSTNMNGWGNQPQHF. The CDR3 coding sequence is TGTGCCAGCAGTACTAACATGAACGGATGGGGCAATCAGCCCCAGCATTTT.